The text below deals with one T cell receptor (beta chain). This sample was taken from a study of blood T cell repertoires in COVID-19. Study overall: Researchers got acute and convalescent COVID-19 samples from the United States, Italy and Spain.

V gave up 5 bases and J gave up 4 bases; unmatched junction bases: 9. Germline CDR1 reads SEHNR; CDR2 reads FQNEAQ (reference sequence). The CDR3 extends over 15 amino acids. Per the authors' pipeline: Using reference gene primer amplification, nucleated cell counts were estimated. Only in-frame clones appear in the TCRdb table, and some are missing; sequencing was by immunoSEQ multiplex PCR. V and J calls and clone size follow that table, whereas D and trimming were derived from the DNA. The sample holds under 200,000 clones; about four fifths are singletons and the top ten take over 2.5%. This sequence was found in a human donor with acute or convalescent COVID-19. The donor label of this sample is uncertain. The chain recombines TRBV7-9 with TRBJ2-7; 9 bases are shared with TRBD1. The sequenced material came from peripheral blood. CDR3 DNA sequence: TGTGCCAGCAGCCCTCGGACAGGGGAAGGGTACGAGCAGTACTTC. Its translation: CASSPRTGEGYEQYF.